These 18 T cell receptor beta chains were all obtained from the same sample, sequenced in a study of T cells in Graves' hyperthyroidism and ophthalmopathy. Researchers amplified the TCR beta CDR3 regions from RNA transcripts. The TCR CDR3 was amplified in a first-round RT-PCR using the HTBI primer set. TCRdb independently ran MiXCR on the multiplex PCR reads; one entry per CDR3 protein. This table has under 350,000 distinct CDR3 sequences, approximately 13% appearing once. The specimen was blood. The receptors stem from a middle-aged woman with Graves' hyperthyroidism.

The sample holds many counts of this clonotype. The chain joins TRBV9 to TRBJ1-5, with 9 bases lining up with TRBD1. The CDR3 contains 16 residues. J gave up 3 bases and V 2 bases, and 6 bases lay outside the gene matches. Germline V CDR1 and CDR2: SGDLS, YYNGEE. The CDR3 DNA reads TGTGCCAGCAGCGTCGGGACAGGGAGAAACAATCAGCCCCAGCATTTT. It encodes CASSVGTGRNNQPQHF.

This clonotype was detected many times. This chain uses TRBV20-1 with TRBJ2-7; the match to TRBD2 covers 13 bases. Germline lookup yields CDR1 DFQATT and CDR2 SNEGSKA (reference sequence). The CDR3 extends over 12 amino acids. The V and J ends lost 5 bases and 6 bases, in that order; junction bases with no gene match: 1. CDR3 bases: TGCAGTGCTGGGACTAGCGGGATCGAGCAGTACTTC. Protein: CSAGTSGIEQYF.

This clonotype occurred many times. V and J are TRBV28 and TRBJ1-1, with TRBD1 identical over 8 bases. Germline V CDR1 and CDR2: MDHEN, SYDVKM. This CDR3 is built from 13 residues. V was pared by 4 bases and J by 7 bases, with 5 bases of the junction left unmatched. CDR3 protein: CASSSGGQVEAFF. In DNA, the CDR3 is TGTGCCAGCAGTTCCGGGGGACAGGTTGAAGCTTTCTTT.

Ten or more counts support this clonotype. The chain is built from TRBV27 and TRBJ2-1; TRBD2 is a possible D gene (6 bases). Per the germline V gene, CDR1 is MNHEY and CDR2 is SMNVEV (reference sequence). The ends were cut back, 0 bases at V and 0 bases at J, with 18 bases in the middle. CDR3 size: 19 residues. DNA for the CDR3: TGTGCCAGCAGTTTATCGTGGGGGTGGGTAGCGGCCTCCTACAATGAGCAGTTCTTC. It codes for CASSLSWGWVAASYNEQFF.

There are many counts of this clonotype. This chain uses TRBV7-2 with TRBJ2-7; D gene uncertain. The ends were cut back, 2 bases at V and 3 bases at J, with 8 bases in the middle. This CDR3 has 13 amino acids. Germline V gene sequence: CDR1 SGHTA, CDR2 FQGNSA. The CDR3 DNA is TGTGCCAGCAGCTTATTCCGAGACTACGAGCAGTACTTC. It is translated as CASSLFRDYEQYF.

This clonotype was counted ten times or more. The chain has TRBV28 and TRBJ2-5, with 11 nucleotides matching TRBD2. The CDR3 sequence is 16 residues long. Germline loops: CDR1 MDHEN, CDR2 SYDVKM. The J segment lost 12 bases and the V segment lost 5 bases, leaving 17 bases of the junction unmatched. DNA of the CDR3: TGTGCCAGCAGTGCCCTAAGTCTTAGCGGGAGGGCATTGGAGTACTTC. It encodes CASSALSLSGRALEYF.

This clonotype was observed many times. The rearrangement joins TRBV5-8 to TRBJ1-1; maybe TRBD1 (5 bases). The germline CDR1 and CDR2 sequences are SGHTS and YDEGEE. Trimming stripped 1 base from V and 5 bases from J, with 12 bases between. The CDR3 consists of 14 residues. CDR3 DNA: TGTGCCAGCAGCTTGCTCAGGGATCGTACTGAAGCTTTCTTT. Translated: CASSLLRDRTEAFF.

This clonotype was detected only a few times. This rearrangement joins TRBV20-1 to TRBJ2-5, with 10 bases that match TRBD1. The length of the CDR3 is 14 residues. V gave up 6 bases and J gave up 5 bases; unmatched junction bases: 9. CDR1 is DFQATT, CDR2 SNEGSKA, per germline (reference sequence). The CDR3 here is CSASGTGELETQYF. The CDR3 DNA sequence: TGCAGTGCCTCCGGGACAGGGGAGTTGGAGACCCAGTACTTC.

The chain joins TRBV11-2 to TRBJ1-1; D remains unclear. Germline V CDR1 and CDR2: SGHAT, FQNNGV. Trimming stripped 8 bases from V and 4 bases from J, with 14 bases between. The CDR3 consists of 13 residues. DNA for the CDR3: TGTGCCAGCCGAACAGCCCGGTTCACTGAAGCTTTCTTT. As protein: CASRTARFTEAFF.

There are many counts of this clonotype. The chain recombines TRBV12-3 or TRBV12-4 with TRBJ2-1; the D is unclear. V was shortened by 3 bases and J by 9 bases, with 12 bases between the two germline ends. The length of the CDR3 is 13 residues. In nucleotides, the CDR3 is TGTGCCAGCAGTTTTGCCGCAGTGGCTGAGCAGTTCTTC. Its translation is CASSFAAVAEQFF.

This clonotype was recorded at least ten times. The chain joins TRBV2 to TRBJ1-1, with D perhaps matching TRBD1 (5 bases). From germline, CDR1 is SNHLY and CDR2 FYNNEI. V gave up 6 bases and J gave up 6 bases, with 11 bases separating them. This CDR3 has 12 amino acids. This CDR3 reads CASRRDGAEAFF. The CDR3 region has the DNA TGTGCCAGCAGGAGGGACGGCGCTGAAGCTTTCTTT. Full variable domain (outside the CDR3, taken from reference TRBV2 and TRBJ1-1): EPEVTQTPSHQVTQMGQEVILRCVPISNHLYFYWYRQILGQKVEFLVSFYNNEISEKSEIFDDQFSVERPDGSNFTLKIRSTKLEDSAMYFCASRRDGAEAFFGQGTRLTVV.

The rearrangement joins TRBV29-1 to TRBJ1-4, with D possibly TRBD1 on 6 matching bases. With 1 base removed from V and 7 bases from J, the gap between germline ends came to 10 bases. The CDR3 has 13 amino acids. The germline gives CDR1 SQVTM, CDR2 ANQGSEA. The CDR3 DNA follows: TGCAGCGTTGAAGGGACAGACTGTGAAAAACTGTTTTTT. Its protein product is CSVEGTDCEKLFF.

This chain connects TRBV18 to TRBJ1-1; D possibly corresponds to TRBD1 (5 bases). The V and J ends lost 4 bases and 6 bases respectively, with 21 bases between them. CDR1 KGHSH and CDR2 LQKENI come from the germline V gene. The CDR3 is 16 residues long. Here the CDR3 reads CASSRRRDRGEPEAFF. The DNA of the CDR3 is TGTGCCAGCTCACGCCGCCGGGACCGGGGGGAGCCTGAAGCTTTCTTT.

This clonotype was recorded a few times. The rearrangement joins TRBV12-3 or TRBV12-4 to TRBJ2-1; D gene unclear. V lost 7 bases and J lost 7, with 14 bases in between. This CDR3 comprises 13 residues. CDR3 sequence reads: CASTTLVGNEQFF. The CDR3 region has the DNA TGTGCCAGCACTACTCTAGTGGGAAATGAGCAGTTCTTC.

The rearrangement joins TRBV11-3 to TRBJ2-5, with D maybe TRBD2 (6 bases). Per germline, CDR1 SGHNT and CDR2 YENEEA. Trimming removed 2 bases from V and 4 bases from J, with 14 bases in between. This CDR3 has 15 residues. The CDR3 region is CASSLMGQEGETQYF. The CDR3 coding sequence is TGTGCCAGCAGCTTAATGGGTCAGGAGGGAGAGACCCAGTACTTC.

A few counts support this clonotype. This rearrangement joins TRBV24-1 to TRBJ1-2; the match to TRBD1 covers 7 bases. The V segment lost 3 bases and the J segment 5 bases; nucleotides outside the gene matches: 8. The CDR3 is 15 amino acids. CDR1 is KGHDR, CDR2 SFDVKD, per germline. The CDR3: CATSDPTTGLYGYTF. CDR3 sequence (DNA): TGTGCCACCAGTGATCCCACGACAGGGCTTTATGGCTACACCTTC.

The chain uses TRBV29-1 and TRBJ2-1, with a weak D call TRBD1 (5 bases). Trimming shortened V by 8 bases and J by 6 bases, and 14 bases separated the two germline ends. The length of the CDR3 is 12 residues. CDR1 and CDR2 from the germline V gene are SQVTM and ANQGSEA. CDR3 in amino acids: CSHLQGSNEQFF. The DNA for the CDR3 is TGCAGCCACCTGCAGGGCTCCAATGAGCAGTTCTTC.

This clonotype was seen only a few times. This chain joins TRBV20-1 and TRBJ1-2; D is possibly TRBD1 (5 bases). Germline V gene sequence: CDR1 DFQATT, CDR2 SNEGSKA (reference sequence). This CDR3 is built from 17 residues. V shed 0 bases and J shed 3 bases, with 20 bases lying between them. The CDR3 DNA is TGCAGTGCTAGAGATCGGAGGACCCTCTTCAGGGACTATGGCTACACCTTC. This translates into CSARDRRTLFRDYGYTF.